This entry lists 32 T cell receptor beta chains sequenced from one sample in a study of T cells after somatic rescue of genetic block. Method: immunoSEQ multiplex PCR; TCRdb's copy keeps in-frame clones and lacks some. The sample yields 50,000 to 60,000 clones, more than 90% seen once. Sequencing was done on a sample of peripheral blood mononuclear cells (PBMCs). Receptors originate from a child younger than two.

The gene calls are TRBV30 and TRBJ2-7; maybe TRBD1 (6 bases). This CDR3 spans 14 amino acids. Trimming stripped 4 bases from V and 4 bases from J, with 17 bases between. CDR1 is GTSNPN, CDR2 SVGIG, per germline (reference sequence). CDR3 region: CAWIPTGRRYEQYF. CDR3 DNA sequence: TGTGCCTGGATACCGACAGGTAGAAGATACGAGCAGTACTTC. The entire variable domain, with the rest obtained from reference TRBV30 and TRBJ2-7, is as follows: SQTIHQWPATLVQPVGSPLSLECTVEGTSNPNLYWYRQAAGRGLQLLFYSVGIGQISSEVPQNLSASRPQDRQFILSSKKLLLSDSGFYLCAWIPTGRRYEQYFGPGTRLTVT.

This clone is a singleton in its sample. This chain connects TRBV27 to TRBJ2-1, with 7 bases identical to TRBD2. CDR3 length: 17 amino acids. Germline-derived CDR1 and CDR2 are MNHEY and SMNVEV (reference sequence). The ends lost 2 bases at V and 4 bases at J; junction bases unmatched: 11. For the CDR3, the DNA is TGTGCCAGCAGTTTACGGGGTGGCGGGAGCGTGTACAATGAGCAGTTCTTC. Amino acids: CASSLRGGGSVYNEQFF.

The CDR3 nucleotides read TGTGCCAGCAGCCCGCGGACAGGGGATCAGAGGGTTGGGGAGACCCAGTACTTC. Encoded protein: CASSPRTGDQRVGETQYF. This chain links TRBV7-9 with TRBJ2-5; 9 bases map to TRBD1. The CDR3 contains 18 residues. Germline values: CDR1 SEHNR, CDR2 FQNEAQ (reference sequence). V was clipped by 5 bases and J by 5 bases; unmatched bases: 18.

The chain is built from TRBV6-1 and TRBJ2-4, with D possibly matching TRBD2 (6 bases). CDR1 is MNHNS, CDR2 SASEGT, per germline. Trimming left V 1 base short and J 0 bases short, with 7 bases between. The CDR3 is 15 residues long. The CDR3 region has the DNA TGTGCCAGCAGTGAAGGCGGGGTAGCCAAAAACATTCAGTACTTC. Encoded protein: CASSEGGVAKNIQYF.

The chain uses TRBV7-9 and TRBJ2-7, with 8 bases that match TRBD1. CDR3 size: 14 residues. CDR1 and CDR2 from the germline V gene are SEHNR and FQNEAQ (reference sequence). V shed 5 bases, J shed 5 bases, and the junction held 8 bases outside the gene matches. This CDR3 reads CASSRDRGQDEQYF. As DNA, the CDR3 is TGTGCCAGCAGCCGTGACAGGGGCCAAGACGAGCAGTACTTC. Full variable domain (rest looked up from reference TRBV7-9 and TRBJ2-7): DTGVSQNPRHKITKRGQNVTFRCDPISEHNRLYWYRQTLGQGPEFLTYFQNEAQLEKSRLLSDRFSAERPKGSFSTLEIQRTEQGDSAMYLCASSRDRGQDEQYFGPGTRLTVT.

This clone was detected only once. V gene TRBV6-5 combines with J gene TRBJ1-2, with a tentative D call TRBD1 (6 bases). In germline, CDR1 is MNHEY, CDR2 SVGAGI. Trimming shortened V by 5 bases and J by 7 bases, and 14 bases separated the two germline ends. CDR3 size: 13 residues. The CDR3 coding sequence is TGTGCCAGCAGTGGGACAAGGAGGAGTGGCTACACCTTC. It specifies CASSGTRRSGYTF.

This clone has more than one count but fewer than ten. The rearrangement links TRBV18 to TRBJ1-5; D perhaps matches TRBD1 (5 bases). There are 15 residues in the CDR3. Germline loops: CDR1 KGHSH, CDR2 LQKENI. V was shortened by 2 bases and J by 4 bases, with 12 bases between the two germline ends. The CDR3 sequence: CASSPRKAGNQPQHF. DNA of the CDR3: TGTGCCAGCTCACCAAGAAAGGCAGGGAATCAGCCCCAGCATTTT. Variable domain in full (rest from reference TRBV18 and TRBJ1-5): NAGVMQNPRHLVRRRGQEARLRCSPMKGHSHVYWYRQLPEEGLKFMVYLQKENIIDESGMPKERFSAEFPKEGPSILRIQQVVRGDSAAYFCASSPRKAGNQPQHFGDGTRLSIL.

The rearrangement links TRBV5-8 to TRBJ2-7; 7 nucleotides agree with TRBD1. There are 16 residues in the CDR3. Per the germline V gene, CDR1 is SGHTS and CDR2 is YDEGEE. J lost 2 bases, V lost 3 bases, and 11 bases had no gene match. As DNA, the CDR3 is TGTGCCAGCAGCTCATTAGGGACAGTTAAAACCTACGAGCAGTACTTC. Its translation: CASSSLGTVKTYEQYF. Full variable domain (rest looked up from reference TRBV5-8 and TRBJ2-7): EAGVTQSPTHLIKTRGQQATLRCSPISGHTSVYWYQQALGLGLQFLLWYDEGEERNRGNFPPRFSGRQFPNYSSELNVNALELEDSALYLCASSSLGTVKTYEQYFGPGTRLTVT.

The chain is built from TRBV7-2 and TRBJ2-2, with 14 bases matching TRBD2. The CDR3 runs to 17 residues. V was pared by 7 bases and J by 5 bases, with 9 bases of the junction left unmatched. CDR1 is SGHTA, CDR2 FQGNSA, per germline. Written as DNA, the CDR3 is TGTGCCAGCACCAGACTAGCGGGAGGGCTTCTAACCGGGGAGCTGTTTTTT. Its translation: CASTRLAGGLLTGELFF.

Note on this clone: A junction end diverges from the germline sequence, so it may reflect a read error. V is TRBV27 and J is TRBJ2-2; 11 bases map to TRBD2. Germline CDR1 reads MNHEY; CDR2 reads SMNVEV (reference sequence). This CDR3 has 16 residues. CDR3 loop: CASRGSGRANAGELFF. The CDR3 nucleotides are TGTGCCAGCAGGGGTAGCGGGAGGGCGAACGCCGGGGAGCTGTTTTTT.

The gene calls are TRBV27 and TRBJ1-2; D is possibly TRBD1 (6 bases). The CDR3 has 14 amino acids. V lost 0 bases to trimming and J lost 7 bases, with 12 bases between them. The germline V gene encodes CDR1 MNHEY and CDR2 SMNVEV (reference sequence). As DNA, the CDR3 is TGTGCCAGCAGTTTATCGGGCCTCAGGGGTGGCTACACCTTC. Its protein is CASSLSGLRGGYTF.

The chain is built from TRBV5-1 and TRBJ2-2; the D is unclear. CDR1 and CDR2 from the germline V gene are SGHRS and YFSETQ. The CDR3 spans 16 residues. V was cut by 0 bases and J by 3 bases, with 12 bases left in between. The CDR3 DNA sequence: TGCGCCAGCAGCTTGGAAGGCCGGCTAGACACCGGGGAGCTGTTTTTT. As protein: CASSLEGRLDTGELFF. The complete variable domain, with remaining parts taken from reference TRBV5-1 and TRBJ2-2, reads KAGVTQTPRYLIKTRGQQVTLSCSPISGHRSVSWYQQTPGQGLQFLFEYFSETQRNKGNFPGRFSGRQFSNSRSEMNVSTLELGDSALYLCASSLEGRLDTGELFFGEGSRLTVL.

The chain uses TRBV10-1 and TRBJ2-2; TRBD2 matches 11 bases. The CDR3 totals 16 residues. V lost 8 bases, J lost 0 bases, and 5 bases stayed unmatched. The germline gives CDR1 WNHNN, CDR2 SYGVQD (reference sequence). In DNA form, the CDR3 reads TGCGCCAGCGGCGGGACTAGCGGATCGAACACCGGGGAGCTGTTTTTT. Translated: CASGGTSGSNTGELFF.

As concerns this clone: Other DNA sequences from this sample encode an identical CDR3 as well. The CDR3 protein is CASSDTGELFF. The DNA of the CDR3 is TGTGCCAGCAGCGACACCGGGGAGCTGTTTTTT. The chain uses TRBV2 and TRBJ2-2; D call uncertain. Germline CDR1 is SNHLY and CDR2 is FYNNEI. Deletions cut 6 bases from V and 3 bases from J, with 2 bases between. This CDR3 comprises 11 residues.

V gene TRBV4-1 combines with J gene TRBJ2-2; D perhaps matches TRBD1 (6 bases). V was clipped by 0 bases and J by 0 bases, with 14 bases between them. The CDR3 loop spans 18 amino acids. Germline loops: CDR1 MGHRA, CDR2 YSYEKL. In DNA form, the CDR3 reads TGCGCCAGCAGCCAAGATCAGGGGCTAGCCTCGAACACCGGGGAGCTGTTTTTT. Translating it yields CASSQDQGLASNTGELFF.

This clone showed up just once. The chain carries TRBV2 and TRBJ1-1, with TRBD1 as a possible D gene (6 bases). The V end lost 2 bases, the J end lost 1 base, and 11 bases lay between the germline ends. The CDR3 is 15 amino acids. Germline V CDR1 and CDR2: SNHLY, FYNNEI. DNA for the CDR3: TGTGCCAGCAGTGAAAGGATGGGACAGAACACTGAAGCTTTCTTT. This gives the protein CASSERMGQNTEAFF.

The sample holds one count of this clone. The chain employs TRBV7-9 and TRBJ1-6; no clear D. V was trimmed by 2 bases and J by 7 bases, leaving 3 bases between them. The germline V gene encodes CDR1 SEHNR and CDR2 FQNEAQ (reference sequence). CDR3 length equals 12 residues. Written as DNA, the CDR3 is TGTGCCAGCAGCTTACCAAATTCACCCCTCCACTTT. Translated, it gives CASSLPNSPLHF.

The rearrangement uses TRBV11-3 and TRBJ2-2; 7 nucleotides match TRBD1. CDR3 length: 15 amino acids. Germline values: CDR1 SGHNT, CDR2 YENEEA. V was pared by 3 bases and J by 0 bases, with 1 base of the junction left unmatched. The CDR3 nucleotides read TGTGCCAGCAGCTTCGACAGGGCGAACACCGGGGAGCTGTTTTTT. It codes for CASSFDRANTGELFF.

The chain has TRBV2 and TRBJ1-5; D is possibly TRBD1 (5 bases). The V gene lost 3 bases and the J gene lost 2 bases, with 5 bases spanning the gap. Germline lookup yields CDR1 SNHLY and CDR2 FYNNEI. This CDR3 contains 13 residues. CDR3 amino acids: CASSDRGNQPQHF. The CDR3 DNA follows: TGTGCCAGCAGTGACAGGGGCAATCAGCCCCAGCATTTT. The variable domain in full, with the rest retrieved from reference TRBV2 and TRBJ1-5, is EPEVTQTPSHQVTQMGQEVILRCVPISNHLYFYWYRQILGQKVEFLVSFYNNEISEKSEIFDDQFSVERPDGSNFTLKIRSTKLEDSAMYFCASSDRGNQPQHFGDGTRLSIL.

Turning to this clone: Relative to the germline gene, one junction end is altered; a read error may explain this. V is TRBV5-4 and J is TRBJ2-1; weak D call: TRBD2 (7 bases). The V gene's germline CDR1 is SGHNT and CDR2 YYREEE (reference sequence). This CDR3 region has 16 residues. The CDR3 reads CASSLAGGRSYNEQFF. CDR3 in DNA: TGTGCCAGCAGTTTGGCCGGGGGGCGCAGCTACAATGAGCAGTTCTTC.

V and J are TRBV19 and TRBJ1-5, with a possible D match to TRBD1 (5 bases). The V end lost 7 bases, the J end lost 2 bases, and 12 bases lay between the germline ends. CDR3 length equals 14 residues. Germline values: CDR1 LNHDA, CDR2 SQIVND (reference sequence). CDR3 bases: TGTGCCAGTACCGGGGGTAGGGGCAATCAGCCCCAGCATTTT. Residues: CASTGGRGNQPQHF. Drawing the rest from reference TRBV19 and TRBJ1-5, the complete variable domain is DGGITQSPKYLFRKEGQNVTLSCEQNLNHDAMYWYRQDPGQGLRLIYYSQIVNDFQKGDIAEGYSVSREKKESFPLTVTSAQKNPTAFYLCASTGGRGNQPQHFGDGTRLSIL.

DNA of the CDR3: TGTGCCAGTAGTAAACAGCCTAATGAAAAACTGTTTTTT. Protein sequence: CASSKQPNEKLFF. The V and J genes are TRBV19 and TRBJ1-4, with unresolved D. This CDR3 is 13 amino acids long. Trimming cost V 4 bases and J 3 bases, with 6 bases left between them. The V gene's germline CDR1 is LNHDA and CDR2 SQIVND (reference sequence). The full variable domain, in which reference TRBV19 and TRBJ1-4 provide the parts outside the CDR3, is DGGITQSPKYLFRKEGQNVTLSCEQNLNHDAMYWYRQDPGQGLRLIYYSQIVNDFQKGDIAEGYSVSREKKESFPLTVTSAQKNPTAFYLCASSKQPNEKLFFGSGTQLSVL.

V gene TRBV13 combines with J gene TRBJ2-1; 11 positions match TRBD2. V was pared by 0 bases and J by 8 bases, with 3 bases of the junction left unmatched. Germline CDR1 is PRHDT and CDR2 is FYEKMQ (reference sequence). This CDR3 spans 15 amino acids. CDR3 DNA sequence: TGTGCCAGCAGCTTAGGTAGCGGGAGGGAGGATGAGCAGTTCTTC. It is translated as CASSLGSGREDEQFF. Looking up the rest from reference TRBV13 and TRBJ2-1 gives the full variable domain: AAGVIQSPRHLIKEKRETATLKCYPIPRHDTVYWYQQGPGQDPQFLISFYEKMQSDKGSIPDRFSAQQFSDYHSELNMSSLELGDSALYFCASSLGSGREDEQFFGPGTRLTVL.

The rearrangement uses TRBV10-2 and TRBJ2-1; D may be TRBD2 (6 bases). This CDR3 comprises 15 residues. Germline CDR1 reads WSHSY; CDR2 reads SAAADI. V was shortened by 2 bases and J by 5 bases, with 13 bases between the two germline ends. The CDR3 loop reads CASSEKAGRHNEQFF. The CDR3 bases are TGCGCCAGCAGTGAGAAGGCGGGACGGCACAATGAGCAGTTCTTC.

V gene TRBV28 combines with J gene TRBJ2-2; no firm D call. The germline V and J ends were trimmed by 5 bases and 6 bases, with 7 bases remaining between them. Per germline, CDR1 MDHEN and CDR2 SYDVKM. This CDR3 has 12 residues. DNA of the CDR3: TGTGCCAGCAGTGTCCCGGCCGGGGAGCTGTTTTTT. It translates to CASSVPAGELFF.

This CDR3 reads CASSSLGTRGEGEQYF. The CDR3 DNA reads TGTGCCAGCAGCTCCCTTGGGACTAGGGGGGAAGGCGAGCAGTACTTC. The chain is built from TRBV5-4 and TRBJ2-7, with 8 bases matching TRBD2. This CDR3 comprises 16 residues. Germline loops: CDR1 SGHNT, CDR2 YYREEE (reference sequence). After removal of 3 bases from V and 6 bases from J, the junction contained 14 bases not matched to a gene.

The chain carries TRBV2 and TRBJ1-2; no clear D. Germline V CDR1 and CDR2: SNHLY, FYNNEI. The CDR3 has 11 residues. V lost 7 bases and J 1 base, leaving 4 bases between the germline ends. The CDR3 DNA is TGTGCCAGCACAAATAACTATGGCTACACCTTC. It is translated as CASTNNYGYTF.

Here the CDR3 reads CASSLGPVNTEAFF. The CDR3 coding sequence is TGCGCCAGCAGCTTGGGTCCGGTGAACACTGAAGCTTTCTTT. V gene TRBV5-1 combines with J gene TRBJ1-1, with D uncertain. Germline V gene sequence: CDR1 SGHRS, CDR2 YFSETQ. V was shortened by 0 bases and J by 0 bases, with 6 bases between the two germline ends. This CDR3 spans 14 amino acids.

The rearrangement links TRBV6-1 to TRBJ1-5; possibly TRBD1 for D (5 bases). The germline gives CDR1 MNHNS, CDR2 SASEGT. Trimming removed 5 bases at V and 2 bases at J, with 13 bases between. The CDR3 covers 15 residues. The CDR3: CASSPWGSGNQPQHF. CDR3 in DNA: TGTGCCAGCAGTCCTTGGGGGTCGGGCAATCAGCCCCAGCATTTT.

The chain links TRBV7-6 to TRBJ2-2; 7 bases match TRBD2. The CDR3 runs 16 residues. Unmatched junction bases numbered 4, after V lost 0 bases and J lost 3 bases. CDR1 and CDR2 (germline): SGHVS, FNYEAQ. The CDR3 loop reads CASSLAGGIDTGELFF. CDR3 DNA sequence: TGTGCCAGCAGCTTAGCGGGAGGGATCGACACCGGGGAGCTGTTTTTT.

The rearrangement uses TRBV10-3 and TRBJ1-1; perhaps TRBD1 as D (6 bases). Germline assignment: CDR1 ENHRY and CDR2 SYGVKD. V dropped 7 bases and J dropped 10 bases, with 19 bases sitting between them. The CDR3 consists of 13 residues. This chain's CDR3 is CAITSQEGGGAFF. The DNA of the CDR3 is TGTGCCATCACCTCACAGGAGGGGGGAGGAGCTTTCTTT.

The chain couples TRBV4-1 to TRBJ2-2; TRBD2 aligns across 9 bases. Germline CDR1 is MGHRA and CDR2 is YSYEKL. This CDR3 has 16 amino acids. J gave up 6 bases and V 6 bases, and 11 bases lay outside the gene matches. CDR3 amino acids: CASSEGSGRIPGELFF. Here the CDR3 DNA reads TGCGCCAGCAGTGAAGGGAGCGGGAGGATCCCCGGGGAGCTGTTTTTT.